The entry below gives a single T cell receptor (beta chain) sequence along with its context. Its specificity is unknown. V was pared by 3 bases and J by 8 bases, with 18 bases between. The CDR3 has 15 amino acids. CDR1 is SGHDT, CDR2 YYEEEE, per germline. The data were obtained in a study of T-cell memory formation after mild COVID-19. General study findings and limits: Several responding clones turned up in pre-infection memory, indicating that cross-reactive memory may have taken part.

The TCR alpha and TCR beta cDNA libraries, bearing sample barcodes and UMIs, were generated by 5'RACE using constant-segment primers. Using its own MiXCR run on the 5' RACE reads, TCRdb lists one record per CDR3 protein. The sample holds a few hundred thousand distinct CDR3 sequences; around 27% are singletons and the top ten take less than 15%. The chain joins TRBV5-6 to TRBJ2-1, with D maybe TRBD1 (5 bases). Sequenced sample: PBMCs or a T cell subset sorted from them (not recorded which). This clonotype was sampled from an adult woman who had mild COVID-19 (a few samples of this study predate the infection). Cell type and time point are not known. Here the CDR3 DNA reads TGTGCCAGCAGCTGGGCGCAGGGTCCAATCGATGAGCAGTTCTTC. Residues: CASSWAQGPIDEQFF.